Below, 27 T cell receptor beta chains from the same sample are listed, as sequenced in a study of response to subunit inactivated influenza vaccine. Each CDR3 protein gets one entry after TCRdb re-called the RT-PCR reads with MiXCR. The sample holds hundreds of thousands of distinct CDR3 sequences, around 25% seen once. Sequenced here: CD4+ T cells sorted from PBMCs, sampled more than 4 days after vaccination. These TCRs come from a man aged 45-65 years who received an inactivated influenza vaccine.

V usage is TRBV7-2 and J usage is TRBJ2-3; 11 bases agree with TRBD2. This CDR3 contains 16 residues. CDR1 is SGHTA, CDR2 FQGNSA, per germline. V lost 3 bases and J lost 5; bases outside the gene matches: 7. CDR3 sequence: CASSFSGRAMRDTQYF. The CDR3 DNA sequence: TGTGCCAGCAGCTTTAGCGGGAGGGCGATGAGAGATACGCAGTATTTT.

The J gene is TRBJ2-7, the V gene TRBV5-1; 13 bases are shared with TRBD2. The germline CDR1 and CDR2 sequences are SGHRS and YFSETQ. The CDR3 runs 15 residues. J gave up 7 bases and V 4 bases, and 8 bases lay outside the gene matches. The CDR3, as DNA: TGCGCCAGCAGCCTGGGGACTAGCGGGGCGGGGGAGCAGTACTTC. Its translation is CASSLGTSGAGEQYF.

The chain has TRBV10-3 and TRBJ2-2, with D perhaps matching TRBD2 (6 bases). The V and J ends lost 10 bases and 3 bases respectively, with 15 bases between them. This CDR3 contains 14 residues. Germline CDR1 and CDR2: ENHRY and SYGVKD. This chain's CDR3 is CATETGLYTGELFF. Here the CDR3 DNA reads TGTGCCACAGAGACGGGACTTTACACCGGGGAGCTGTTTTTT.

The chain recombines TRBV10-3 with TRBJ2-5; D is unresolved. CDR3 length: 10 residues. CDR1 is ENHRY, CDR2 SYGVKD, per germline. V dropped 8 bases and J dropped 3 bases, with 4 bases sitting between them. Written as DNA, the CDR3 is TGTGCCATCGGAAAAGAGACCCAGTACTTC. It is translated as CAIGKETQYF.

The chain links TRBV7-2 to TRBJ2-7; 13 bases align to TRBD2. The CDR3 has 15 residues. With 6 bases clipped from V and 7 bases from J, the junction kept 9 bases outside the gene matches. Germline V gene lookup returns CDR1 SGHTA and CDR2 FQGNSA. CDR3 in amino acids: CASRPGLAGVGEQYF. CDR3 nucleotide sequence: TGTGCCAGCAGACCCGGACTAGCGGGAGTGGGGGAGCAGTACTTC.

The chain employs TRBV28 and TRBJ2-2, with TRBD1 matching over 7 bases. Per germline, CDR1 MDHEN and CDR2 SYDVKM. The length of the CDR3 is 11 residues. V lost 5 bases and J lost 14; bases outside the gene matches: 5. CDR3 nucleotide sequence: TGTGCCAGCAGTAGCAGACAGGGACTGTTTTTT. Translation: CASSSRQGLFF.

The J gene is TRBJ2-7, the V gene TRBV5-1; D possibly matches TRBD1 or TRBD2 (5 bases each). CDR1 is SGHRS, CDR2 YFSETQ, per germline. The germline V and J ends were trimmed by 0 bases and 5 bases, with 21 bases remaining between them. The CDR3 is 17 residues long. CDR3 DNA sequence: TGCGCCAGCAGCTTGGCCCCCCCGGGACGGTACCTCAACGAGCAGTACTTC. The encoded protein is CASSLAPPGRYLNEQYF. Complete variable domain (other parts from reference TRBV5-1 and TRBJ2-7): KAGVTQTPRYLIKTRGQQVTLSCSPISGHRSVSWYQQTPGQGLQFLFEYFSETQRNKGNFPGRFSGRQFSNSRSEMNVSTLELGDSALYLCASSLAPPGRYLNEQYFGPGTRLTVT.

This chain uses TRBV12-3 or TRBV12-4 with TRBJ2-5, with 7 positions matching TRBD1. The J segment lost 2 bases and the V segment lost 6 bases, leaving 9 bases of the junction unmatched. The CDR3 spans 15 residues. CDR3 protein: CASSPGDRAQETQYF. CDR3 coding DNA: TGTGCCAGCAGCCCAGGGGACAGAGCTCAAGAGACCCAGTACTTC.

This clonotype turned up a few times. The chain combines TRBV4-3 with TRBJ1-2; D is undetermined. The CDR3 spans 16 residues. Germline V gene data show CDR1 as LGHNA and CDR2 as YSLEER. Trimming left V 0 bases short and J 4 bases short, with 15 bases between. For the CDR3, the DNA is TGCGCCAGCAGCCAAGATGTTAGGGTTATTGGCTATGGCTACACCTTC. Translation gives CASSQDVRVIGYGYTF.

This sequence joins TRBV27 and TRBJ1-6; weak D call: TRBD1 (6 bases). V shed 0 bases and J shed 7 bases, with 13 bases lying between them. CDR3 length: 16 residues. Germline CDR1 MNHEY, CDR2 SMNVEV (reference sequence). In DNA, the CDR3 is TGTGCCAGCAGTTTATCAGGGGGAATATTGAATTCACCCCTCCACTTT. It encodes CASSLSGGILNSPLHF.

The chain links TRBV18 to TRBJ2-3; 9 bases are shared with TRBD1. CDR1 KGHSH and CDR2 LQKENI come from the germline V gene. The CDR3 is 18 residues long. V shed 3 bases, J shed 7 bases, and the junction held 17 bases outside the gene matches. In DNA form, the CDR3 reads TGTGCCAGCTCACCCCCCACAGGGGGCGAACTCCCCCCGAATACGCAGTATTTT. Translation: CASSPPTGGELPPNTQYF.

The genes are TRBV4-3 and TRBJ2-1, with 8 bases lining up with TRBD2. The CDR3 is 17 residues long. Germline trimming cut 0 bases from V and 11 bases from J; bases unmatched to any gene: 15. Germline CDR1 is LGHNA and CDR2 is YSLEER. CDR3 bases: TGCGCCAGCAGCCAAGAAATAGGGATGCGGGGGGCTAGTAAGCAGTTCTTC. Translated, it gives CASSQEIGMRGASKQFF.

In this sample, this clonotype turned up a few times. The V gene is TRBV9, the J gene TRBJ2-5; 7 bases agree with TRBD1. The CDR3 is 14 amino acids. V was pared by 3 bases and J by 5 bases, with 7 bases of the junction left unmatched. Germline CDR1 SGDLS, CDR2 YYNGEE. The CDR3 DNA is TGTGCCAGCAGCGGATTGTCGACAGGGGAGACCCAGTACTTC. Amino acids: CASSGLSTGETQYF.

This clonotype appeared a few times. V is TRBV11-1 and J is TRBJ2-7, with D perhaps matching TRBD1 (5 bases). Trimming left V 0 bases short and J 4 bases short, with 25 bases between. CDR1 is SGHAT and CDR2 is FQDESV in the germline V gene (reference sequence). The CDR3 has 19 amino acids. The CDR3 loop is CASSLAGSTRGRSGYEQYF. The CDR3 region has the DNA TGTGCCAGCAGCTTAGCGGGTTCCACAAGGGGCCGATCGGGTTACGAGCAGTACTTC.

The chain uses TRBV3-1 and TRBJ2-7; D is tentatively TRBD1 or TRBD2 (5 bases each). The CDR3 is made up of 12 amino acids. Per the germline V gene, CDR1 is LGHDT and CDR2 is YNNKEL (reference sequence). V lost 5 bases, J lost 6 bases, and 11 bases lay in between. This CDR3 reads CASSYPGSEQYF. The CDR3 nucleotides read TGTGCCAGCAGCTACCCAGGGAGCGAGCAGTACTTC.

CDR3 amino acids: CSARIQGNSNQPQHF. The CDR3 bases are TGCAGTGCTAGAATCCAGGGAAATAGCAATCAGCCCCAGCATTTT. The chain uses TRBV20-1 and TRBJ1-5, with a tentative D call TRBD1 (5 bases). The CDR3 covers 15 residues. Germline V gene lookup returns CDR1 DFQATT and CDR2 SNEGSKA (reference sequence). V lost 2 bases to trimming and J lost 0 bases, with 11 bases between them.

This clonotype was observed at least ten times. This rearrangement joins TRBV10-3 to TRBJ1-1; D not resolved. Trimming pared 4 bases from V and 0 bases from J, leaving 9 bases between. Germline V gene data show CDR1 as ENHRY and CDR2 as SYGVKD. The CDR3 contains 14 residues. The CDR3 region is CAISGRGMNTEAFF. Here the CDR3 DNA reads TGTGCCATCAGTGGGCGAGGGATGAACACTGAAGCTTTCTTT.

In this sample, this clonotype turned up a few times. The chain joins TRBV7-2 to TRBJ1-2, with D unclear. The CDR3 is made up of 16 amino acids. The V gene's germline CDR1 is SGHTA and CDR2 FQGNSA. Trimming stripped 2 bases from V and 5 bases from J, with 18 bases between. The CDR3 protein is CASSLHGIRGGYGYTF. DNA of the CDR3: TGTGCCAGCAGCTTACATGGGATCCGGGGAGGTTATGGCTACACCTTC.

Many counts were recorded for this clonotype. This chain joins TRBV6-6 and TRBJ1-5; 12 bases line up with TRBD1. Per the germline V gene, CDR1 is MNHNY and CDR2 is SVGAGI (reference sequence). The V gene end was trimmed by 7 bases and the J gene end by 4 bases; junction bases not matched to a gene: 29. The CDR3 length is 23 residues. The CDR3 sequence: CASIRGTGGEGPPLPLRNQPQHF. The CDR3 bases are TGTGCCAGCATCCGAGGGACAGGGGGCGAGGGGCCTCCACTCCCGTTACGGAATCAGCCCCAGCATTTT.

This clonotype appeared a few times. The CDR3 sequence is CSAGTSGRGLYEQFF. For the CDR3, the DNA is TGCAGTGCTGGGACTAGCGGGAGGGGTCTCTATGAGCAGTTCTTC. The J gene is TRBJ2-1, the V gene TRBV20-1; 16 nucleotides align to TRBD2. V trimming: 5 bases; J trimming: 8 bases; junction bases outside the gene matches: 6. Per the germline V gene, CDR1 is DFQATT and CDR2 is SNEGSKA (reference sequence). There are 15 residues in the CDR3.

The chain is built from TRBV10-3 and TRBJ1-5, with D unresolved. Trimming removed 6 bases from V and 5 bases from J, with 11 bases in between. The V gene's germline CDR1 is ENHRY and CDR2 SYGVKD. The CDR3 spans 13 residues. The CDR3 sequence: CAISPDGDQPQHF. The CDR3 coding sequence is TGTGCCATCAGCCCGGACGGGGATCAGCCCCAGCATTTT.

CDR3 protein: CASSQDGQSGETQYF. The CDR3 DNA follows: TGTGCCAGCAGCCAAGATGGACAGTCCGGGGAGACCCAGTACTTC. This chain uses TRBV4-2 with TRBJ2-5, with D perhaps matching TRBD1 (6 bases). The length of the CDR3 is 15 residues. CDR1 and CDR2 (germline): LGHNA, YNFKEQ. V gave up 0 bases and J gave up 5 bases, with 13 bases separating them.

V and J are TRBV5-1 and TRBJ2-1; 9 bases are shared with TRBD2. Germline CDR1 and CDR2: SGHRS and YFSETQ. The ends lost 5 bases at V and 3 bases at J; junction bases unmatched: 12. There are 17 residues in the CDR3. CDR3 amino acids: CASRGGGGASFYNEQFF. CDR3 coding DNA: TGCGCCAGCAGAGGGGGCGGGGGGGCTTCTTTCTACAATGAGCAGTTCTTC.

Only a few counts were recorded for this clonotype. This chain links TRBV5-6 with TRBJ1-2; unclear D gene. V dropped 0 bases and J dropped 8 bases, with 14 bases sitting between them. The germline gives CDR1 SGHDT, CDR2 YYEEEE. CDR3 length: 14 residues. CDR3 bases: TGTGCCAGCAGCTTGGCGGATCGCATTACGGGCTACACCTTC. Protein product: CASSLADRITGYTF.

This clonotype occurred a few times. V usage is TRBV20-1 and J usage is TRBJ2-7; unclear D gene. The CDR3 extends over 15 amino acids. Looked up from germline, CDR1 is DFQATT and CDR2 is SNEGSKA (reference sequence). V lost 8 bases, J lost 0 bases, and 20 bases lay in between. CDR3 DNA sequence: TGCAGTTCTACTTGGGCGGAGCTGAGCTCCTACGAGCAGTACTTC. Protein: CSSTWAELSSYEQYF.

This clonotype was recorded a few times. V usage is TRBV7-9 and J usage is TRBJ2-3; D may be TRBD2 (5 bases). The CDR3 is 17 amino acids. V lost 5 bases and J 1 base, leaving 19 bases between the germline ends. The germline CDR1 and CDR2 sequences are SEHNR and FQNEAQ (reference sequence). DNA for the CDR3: TGTGCCAGCAGCCGAAGGGCACGGACCGGGGGCACAGATACGCAGTATTTT. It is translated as CASSRRARTGGTDTQYF. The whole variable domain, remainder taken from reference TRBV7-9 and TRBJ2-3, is DTGVSQNPRHKITKRGQNVTFRCDPISEHNRLYWYRQTLGQGPEFLTYFQNEAQLEKSRLLSDRFSAERPKGSFSTLEIQRTEQGDSAMYLCASSRRARTGGTDTQYFGPGTRLTVL.

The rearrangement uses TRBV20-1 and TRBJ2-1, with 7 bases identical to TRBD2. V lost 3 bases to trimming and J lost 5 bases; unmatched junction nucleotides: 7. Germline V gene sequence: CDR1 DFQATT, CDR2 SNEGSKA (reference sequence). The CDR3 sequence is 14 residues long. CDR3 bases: TGCAGTGCTAGCCTAGCGGTAAAAGACAATGAGCAGTTCTTC. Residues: CSASLAVKDNEQFF.